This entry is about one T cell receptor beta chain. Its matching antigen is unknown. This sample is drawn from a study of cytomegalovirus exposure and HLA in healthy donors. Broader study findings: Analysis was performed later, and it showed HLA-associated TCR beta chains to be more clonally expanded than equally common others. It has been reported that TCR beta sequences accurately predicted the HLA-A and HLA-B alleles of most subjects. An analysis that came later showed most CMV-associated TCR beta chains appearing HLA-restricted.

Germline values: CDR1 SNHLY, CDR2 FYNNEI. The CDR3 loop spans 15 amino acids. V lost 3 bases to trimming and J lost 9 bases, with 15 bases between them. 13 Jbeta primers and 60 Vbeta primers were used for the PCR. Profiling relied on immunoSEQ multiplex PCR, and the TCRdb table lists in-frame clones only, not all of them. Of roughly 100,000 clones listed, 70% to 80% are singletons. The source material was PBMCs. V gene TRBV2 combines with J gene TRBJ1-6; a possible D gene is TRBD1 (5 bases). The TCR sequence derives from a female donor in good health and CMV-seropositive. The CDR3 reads CASSEGQGLSSPLHF. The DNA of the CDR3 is TGTGCCAGCAGTGAGGGGCAGGGCCTTAGTTCACCCCTCCACTTT.